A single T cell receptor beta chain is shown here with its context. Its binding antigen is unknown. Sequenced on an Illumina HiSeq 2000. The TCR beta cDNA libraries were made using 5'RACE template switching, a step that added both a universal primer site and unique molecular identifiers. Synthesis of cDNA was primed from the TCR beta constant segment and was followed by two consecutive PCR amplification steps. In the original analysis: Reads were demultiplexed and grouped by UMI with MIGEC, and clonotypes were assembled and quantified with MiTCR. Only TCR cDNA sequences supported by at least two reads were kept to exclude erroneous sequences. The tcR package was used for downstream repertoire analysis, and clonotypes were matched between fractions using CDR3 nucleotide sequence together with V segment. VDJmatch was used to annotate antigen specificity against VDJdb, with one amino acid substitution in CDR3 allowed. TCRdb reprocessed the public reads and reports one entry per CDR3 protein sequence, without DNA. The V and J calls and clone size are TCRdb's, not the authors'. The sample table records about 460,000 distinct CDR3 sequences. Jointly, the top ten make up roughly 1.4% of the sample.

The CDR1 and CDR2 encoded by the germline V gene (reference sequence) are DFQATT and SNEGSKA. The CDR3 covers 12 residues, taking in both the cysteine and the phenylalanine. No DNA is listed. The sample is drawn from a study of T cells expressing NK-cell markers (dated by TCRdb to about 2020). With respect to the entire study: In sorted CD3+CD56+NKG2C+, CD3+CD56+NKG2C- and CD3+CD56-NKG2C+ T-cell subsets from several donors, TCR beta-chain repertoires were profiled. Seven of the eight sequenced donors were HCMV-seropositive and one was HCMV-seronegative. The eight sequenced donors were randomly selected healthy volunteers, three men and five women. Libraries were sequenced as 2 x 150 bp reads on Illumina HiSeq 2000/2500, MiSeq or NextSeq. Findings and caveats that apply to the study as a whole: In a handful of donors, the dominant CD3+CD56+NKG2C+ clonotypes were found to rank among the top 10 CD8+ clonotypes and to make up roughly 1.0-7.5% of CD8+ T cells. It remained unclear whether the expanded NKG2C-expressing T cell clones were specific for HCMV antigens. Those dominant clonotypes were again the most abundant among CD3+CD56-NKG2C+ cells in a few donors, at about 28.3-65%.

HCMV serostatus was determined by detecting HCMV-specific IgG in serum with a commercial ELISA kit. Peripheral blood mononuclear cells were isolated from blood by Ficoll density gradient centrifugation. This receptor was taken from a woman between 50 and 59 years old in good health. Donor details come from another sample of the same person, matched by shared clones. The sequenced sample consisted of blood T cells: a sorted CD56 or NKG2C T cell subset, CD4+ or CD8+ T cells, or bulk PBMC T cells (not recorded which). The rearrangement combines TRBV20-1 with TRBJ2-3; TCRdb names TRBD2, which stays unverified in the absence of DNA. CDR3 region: CSACSGILPQYF.